The sequence of this TCR beta chain was determined in a study of shared clonotypes between healthy human individuals. Trimming took 5 bases from V and 0 from J, leaving 4 bases between them. The germline V gene has CDR1 SNHLY and CDR2 FYNNEI. CDR3 length equals 12 residues. The repertoire was sequenced with immunoSEQ multiplex PCR; TCRdb's copy has only in-frame clones and lacks some. Of 2 million to 3 million clones listed, approximately 93% were seen once; the top ten hold around 0.37%. This clone was seen once. The sample holds other DNA sequences that translate to the same CDR3. The sequenced material came from naive CD4+ T cells from PBMCs. Subset given: CD45RA+ positively selected. The receptor comes from a man between 18 and 35 years old in good health. Some clones in this sample may be carry-over from other donors' samples. The chain joins TRBV2 to TRBJ1-2; D gene ambiguous. The CDR3 loop reads CASSRANYGYTF. CDR3 nucleotide sequence: TGTGCCAGCAGTCGGGCTAACTATGGCTACACCTTC.